This passage covers 20 T cell receptor beta chains from one sample sequenced in a study of T-cell memory formation after mild COVID-19. Using its own MiXCR run on the 5' RACE reads, TCRdb lists one record per CDR3 protein. Among fewer than 700,000 distinct CDR3 sequences listed, more than 15% were seen once. The sequenced sample consisted of PBMCs or a T cell subset sorted from them (not recorded which). The receptors were gathered from an adult woman who had mild COVID-19 (a few samples of this study predate the infection). Cell type and time point are not known.

This clonotype was observed a few times. The chain links TRBV6-5 to TRBJ1-1; D possibly corresponds to TRBD1 (6 bases). V was cut by 6 bases and J by 3 bases, with 17 bases left in between. This CDR3 is 15 amino acids long. Germline V CDR1 and CDR2: MNHEY, SVGAGI. CDR3 nucleotides: TGTGCCAGCAGGAACCTTCGGGGGCAGGACACTGAAGCTTTCTTT. Its translation: CASRNLRGQDTEAFF.

There are a few counts of this clonotype. The chain carries TRBV4-2 and TRBJ2-5; a weak D match, TRBD1 (6 bases). CDR1 is LGHNA, CDR2 YNFKEQ, per germline. Trimming shortened V by 5 bases and J by 2 bases, and 18 bases separated the two germline ends. The CDR3 totals 16 residues. The CDR3 region is CASSLYRDASQETQYF. For the CDR3, the DNA is TGTGCCAGCAGCTTATACAGGGATGCGTCGCAAGAGACCCAGTACTTC.

CDR3 DNA: TGTGCCAGCAGTTTGCTGAATCGTCTACCCCAGCATTTT. Residues: CASSLLNRLPQHF. The chain joins TRBV6-5 to TRBJ1-5; D unresolved. Germline V gene lookup returns CDR1 MNHEY and CDR2 SVGAGI. V dropped 4 bases and J dropped 10 bases, with 14 bases sitting between them. The CDR3 runs 13 residues.

This clonotype was recorded a few times. The rearrangement uses TRBV12-3 or TRBV12-4 and TRBJ2-7; D is possibly TRBD2 (5 bases). This CDR3 is built from 15 residues. Trimming removed 4 bases at V and 0 bases at J, with 13 bases between. The CDR3 reads CASSSSSGFSYEQYF. The CDR3 bases are TGTGCCAGCAGTTCCAGTTCGGGATTCTCCTACGAGCAGTACTTC.

This chain uses TRBV12-3 or TRBV12-4 with TRBJ2-4; D may match TRBD1 or TRBD2 (5 bases each). CDR3 length: 15 amino acids. Trimming pared 8 bases from V and 5 bases from J, leaving 19 bases between. The CDR3 spells CASGPMSGSENIQYF. The CDR3 nucleotides read TGTGCCAGCGGGCCCATGTCAGGGAGTGAAAACATTCAGTACTTC.

The rearrangement uses TRBV5-1 and TRBJ2-7, with 11 nucleotides matching TRBD2. The trim removed 2 bases at V and 6 bases at J, leaving 13 bases unmatched. This CDR3 is 17 amino acids long. CDR1 is SGHRS and CDR2 is YFSETQ in the germline V gene. The CDR3 loop is CASSFGLLAGEFSEQYF. The CDR3 nucleotides are TGCGCCAGCAGCTTCGGTTTACTAGCGGGAGAGTTCTCCGAGCAGTACTTC.

The gene calls are TRBV12-3 or TRBV12-4 and TRBJ1-1, with 7 bases matching TRBD1. The CDR3 spans 15 residues. After removal of 3 bases from V and 5 bases from J, the junction contained 9 bases not matched to a gene. CDR3 region: CASSLRRGLGTEAFF. In DNA form, the CDR3 reads TGTGCCAGCAGTTTGCGAAGGGGGCTGGGGACTGAAGCTTTCTTT.

This clonotype has ten or more counts. Germline is not matched at one junction end, which may reflect a read error. The chain has TRBV5-1 and TRBJ2-1; 7 nucleotides line up with TRBD1. The length of the CDR3 is 13 residues. CDR1 and CDR2 from the germline V gene are SGHRS and YFSETQ. Written as DNA, the CDR3 is TGTGCCAGCAGCTTGGGACAGTACAATGAGCAGTTCTTC. This sequence encodes CASSLGQYNEQFF.

The CDR3 DNA reads TGTGCCATCAGTGAGTTAACCGGGACAATCTATGGCTACACCTTC. Protein: CAISELTGTIYGYTF. This chain joins TRBV10-3 and TRBJ1-2, with D perhaps matching TRBD1 (6 bases). Germline V gene lookup returns CDR1 ENHRY and CDR2 SYGVKD. The CDR3 spans 15 residues. V shed 1 base and J shed 4 bases, with 13 bases lying between them.

The chain carries TRBV4-2 and TRBJ2-5, with 8 positions matching TRBD1. Germline loops: CDR1 LGHNA, CDR2 YNFKEQ. The CDR3 is made up of 18 amino acids. Trimming at V came to 1 base and at J to 7 bases, leaving 17 bases not matched to a gene. CDR3 bases: TGTGCCAGCAGCCAAGGAGGTAGTATGGGACAGGCAGCATGGACCCAGTACTTC. It yields the protein CASSQGGSMGQAAWTQYF.

As DNA, the CDR3 is TGTGCCACCGGAGGACAGGGGAGCCAAGAGACCCAGTACTTC. It specifies CATGGQGSQETQYF. The chain has TRBV24-1 and TRBJ2-5; 9 bases map to TRBD1. Looked up from germline, CDR1 is KGHDR and CDR2 is SFDVKD. Unmatched junction bases numbered 5, after V lost 9 bases and J lost 1 base. The length of the CDR3 is 14 residues.

The chain carries TRBV5-1 and TRBJ2-6; 8 bases map to TRBD1. Per germline, CDR1 SGHRS and CDR2 YFSETQ. V was pared by 0 bases and J by 7 bases, with 9 bases of the junction left unmatched. This CDR3 has 17 residues. Written as DNA, the CDR3 is TGCGCCAGCAGCTTGGGACATGCAGGGGGCGGAGCCAACGTCCTGACTTTC. The encoded protein is CASSLGHAGGGANVLTF.

The rearrangement links TRBV5-1 to TRBJ2-5; 10 bases agree with TRBD2. Germline V gives CDR1 SGHRS, CDR2 YFSETQ. The V gene end was trimmed by 1 base and the J gene end by 4 bases; junction bases not matched to a gene: 19. The CDR3 covers 20 residues. The CDR3 is CASSLLWSASGGISPETQYF. CDR3 nucleotides: TGCGCCAGCAGCTTGCTTTGGTCGGCTAGCGGGGGAATTTCCCCAGAGACCCAGTACTTC.

The chain employs TRBV11-2 and TRBJ2-1; no definite D call. Germline V lookup: CDR1 SGHAT, CDR2 FQNNGV. The CDR3 contains 12 residues. Trimming shortened V by 5 bases and J by 7 bases, and 9 bases separated the two germline ends. The CDR3 region has the DNA TGTGCCAGCAGCCCGGCTCAGAATGAGCAGTTCTTC. Protein: CASSPAQNEQFF.

The CDR3, as DNA: TGTGCCAGCGGGCTGGACAGGGGAGAGACCCAGTACTTC. It specifies CASGLDRGETQYF. The V and J genes are TRBV12-3 or TRBV12-4 and TRBJ2-5; TRBD1 matches at 9 bases. The junction had 5 bases not matched to a gene; V was cut back by 8 bases and J by 4 bases. This CDR3 region has 13 residues.

This clonotype was observed a handful of times. The J gene is TRBJ2-1, the V gene TRBV4-2; the match to TRBD2 covers 9 bases. The junction had 8 bases not matched to a gene; V was cut back by 0 bases and J by 8 bases. The CDR3 extends over 16 amino acids. Germline values: CDR1 LGHNA, CDR2 YNFKEQ. CDR3 bases: TGTGCCAGCAGCCAAGATTGGGCGGGAGGGCCGTATGAGCAGTTCTTC. Residues: CASSQDWAGGPYEQFF.

This clonotype has more than one count but fewer than ten. The chain has TRBV15 and TRBJ2-3; maybe TRBD2 (6 bases). Trimming removed 5 bases from V and 3 bases from J, with 15 bases in between. Per the germline V gene, CDR1 is LNHNV and CDR2 is YYDKDF (reference sequence). CDR3 length: 15 amino acids. CDR3 DNA sequence: TGTGCCACCAGCCTACGACTAGAGGGGACAGATACGCAGTATTTT. Its translation: CATSLRLEGTDTQYF.

The table lists this clonotype with a few counts. The chain couples TRBV7-9 to TRBJ1-6; TRBD1 agrees at 10 bases. CDR3 size: 17 residues. Germline values: CDR1 SEHNR, CDR2 FQNEAQ (reference sequence). With 4 bases clipped from V and 4 bases from J, the junction kept 7 bases outside the gene matches. Here the CDR3 reads CASSSPGQGIYNSPLHF. Here the CDR3 DNA reads TGTGCCAGCAGCTCGCCGGGACAGGGGATATATAATTCACCCCTCCACTTT.

This clonotype occurred a few times. The chain has TRBV29-1 and TRBJ2-1; 8 bases agree with TRBD2. This CDR3 has 14 residues. Germline-derived CDR1 and CDR2 are SQVTM and ANQGSEA. The V and J ends lost 3 bases and 7 bases, in that order; junction bases with no gene match: 8. The CDR3, as DNA: TGCAGCGTTGAGAGTACTAGCGGTAGAAATGAGCAGTTCTTC. Translation gives CSVESTSGRNEQFF.

This clonotype was seen ten or more times. In DNA form, the CDR3 reads TGTGCCAGCAGCTTCGAAGGTAGACCGAACACTGAAGCTTTCTTT. This translates into CASSFEGRPNTEAFF. The chain employs TRBV5-5 and TRBJ1-1; D not resolved. Germline V gives CDR1 SGHKS, CDR2 YYEKEE (reference sequence). The CDR3 is 15 residues long. V lost 2 bases to trimming and J lost 1 base, with 12 bases between them.